Below, 11 T cell receptor delta chains from the same sample are listed, as sequenced in a study of Vδ1+ human thymocytes. Study-level results: Thymic TRG and TRD repertoires appeared highly polyclonal.

Sequences come from RNA converted to cDNA by reverse transcription. Multiplex PCR used pooled V-gene forward primers and a constant-region reverse primer to amplify CDR3s. TCRdb re-called the multiplex PCR reads via CATT. The sample yields about 73,000 delta-chain clones, more than 30% seen once. Antigens for these TCRs are unknown. Material for sequencing was Vdelta1+ gamma-delta thymocytes from the thymus. Noted subset: FACS-sorted CD3+ TCRalphabeta- TCRVdelta1+ TCRVdelta2- thymocytes. The receptors originated from a boy in the first two years of life who had congenital heart surgery.

The rearrangement links TRDV1 to TRDJ1, with 7 nucleotides matching TRDD2. The CDR3 is 18 amino acids. Germline values: CDR1 TSWWSYY, CDR2 QGS. V trimming: 5 bases; J trimming: 3 bases; junction bases outside the gene matches: 18. The CDR3 loop reads CALGRHSYGTWWADKLIF. CDR3 DNA sequence: TGTGCTCTTGGGAGGCATTCCTACGGGACCTGGTGGGCCGATAAACTCATCTTT.

This sequence joins TRDV1 and TRDJ1; TRDD3 matches 12 bases. Germline CDR1 is TSWWSYY and CDR2 is QGS. The length of the CDR3 is 23 residues. V shed 1 base and J 0 bases; nucleotides not matched to a gene: 21. CDR3 DNA sequence: TGTGCTCTTGGGGAACCCGCCGCCTTCCTAGAACTGGGGGATACACGGTACACCGATAAACTCATCTTT. This translates into CALGEPAAFLELGDTRYTDKLIF.

The chain joins TRDV1 to TRDJ1; 13 bases map to TRDD3. V gave up 4 bases and J gave up 9 bases; unmatched junction bases: 23. Germline values: CDR1 TSWWSYY, CDR2 QGS. CDR3 length equals 20 residues. The CDR3 DNA reads as TGTGCTCTTGGGGGTACCGCCCCCTGTTCAACTGGGGGATACGATCGTGAACTCATCTTT. The encoded protein is CALGGTAPCSTGGYDRELIF.

About this clone itself: The junction shows a germline mismatch at one end, possibly a read error. The rearrangement links TRDV1 to TRDJ1, with 13 bases aligning to TRDD3. CDR1 is TSWWSYY, CDR2 QGS, per germline. The CDR3 contains 20 residues. For the CDR3, the DNA is TGTGCTCTTTGGGACGGTACTCGTACTGGGGGATACGCCTCTTGCGATAAACTCATCTTT. Translated, it gives CALWDGTRTGGYASCDKLIF.

This chain connects TRDV1 to TRDJ1; TRDD3 matches at 12 bases. The V and J ends lost 0 bases and 3 bases, in that order; junction bases with no gene match: 14. CDR1 and CDR2 from the germline V gene are TSWWSYY and QGS. The CDR3 length is 20 residues. In nucleotides, the CDR3 is TGTGCTCTTGGGGAACTTCCGGCCGTTCCGTACTGGGGGATACCCGATAAACTCATCTTT. This encodes CALGELPAVPYWGIPDKLIF.

The V call is TRDV1, the J call TRDJ1; tentative D call: TRDD2 (5 bases). V shed 3 bases and J shed 0 bases, with 35 bases lying between them. The CDR3 has 23 residues. Germline V gives CDR1 TSWWSYY, CDR2 QGS. The CDR3, as DNA: TGTGCTCTTGGGGAGCCTAAAACCCCACGAGACCCTACTCCCGACTCCGACACCGATAAACTCATCTTT. Translation gives CALGEPKTPRDPTPDSDTDKLIF.

The chain employs TRDV2 and TRDJ1; 7 nucleotides line up with TRDD3. CDR1 and CDR2 (germline): GEAIGNYY, EKD. CDR3 length: 16 amino acids. V lost 0 bases, J lost 6 bases, and 12 bases stayed unmatched. CDR3 protein: CACDTGGGSSPHKLIF. CDR3 sequence (DNA): TGTGCCTGTGACACCGGGGGGGGATCATCTCCTCATAAACTCATCTTT.

This clone was recorded a few times. V is TRDV1 and J is TRDJ1, with a possible D match to TRDD2 (6 bases). Germline V lookup: CDR1 TSWWSYY, CDR2 QGS. Trimming removed 2 bases at V and 0 bases at J, with 22 bases between. The CDR3 is 19 amino acids. Here the CDR3 reads CALGESMGRPPTYTDKLIF. For the CDR3, the DNA is TGTGCTCTTGGGGAATCTATGGGTAGGCCTCCTACTTACACCGATAAACTCATCTTT.

The chain carries TRDV1 and TRDJ1; TRDD3 matches 11 bases. After removal of 0 bases from V and 0 bases from J, the junction contained 18 bases not matched to a gene. From germline, CDR1 is TSWWSYY and CDR2 QGS. The CDR3 is made up of 22 amino acids. CDR3 in DNA: TGTGCTCTTGGGGAACTAGTTCCCCTACCTGGGGGATACAGGCCGGACACCGATAAACTCATCTTT. Translated: CALGELVPLPGGYRPDTDKLIF.

This sequence joins TRDV1 and TRDJ1; 8 bases map to TRDD2. V lost 2 bases, J lost 1 base, and 6 bases stayed unmatched. The CDR3 sequence is 16 residues long. Germline V gene sequence: CDR1 TSWWSYY, CDR2 QGS. CDR3 region: CALGEASYHITDKLIF. The CDR3 region has the DNA TGTGCTCTTGGGGAAGCTTCCTACCACATCACCGATAAACTCATCTTT.

The chain combines TRDV1 with TRDJ1; 8 positions match TRDD2. Germline CDR1 is TSWWSYY and CDR2 is QGS. The CDR3 is 19 amino acids. Trimming took 4 bases from V and 0 from J; bases not matched to a gene: 16. CDR3 in amino acids: CALGGTFLGLGRDTDKLIF. The CDR3 nucleotides read TGTGCTCTTGGGGGAACCTTCCTAGGGCTGGGGCGAGACACCGATAAACTCATCTTT.